This T cell receptor gamma chain derives from a study of gamma delta lymphoproliferative disorders and STAT genes. Study at large: Delta-chain libraries followed the EuroClonality-NGS standard operating procedure.

General study findings and limits: Nearly all major patient gamma and delta clonotypes were public; only a couple of gamma clonotypes were disease-private.

The germline V gene encodes CDR1 EGSTGY and CDR2 YDSYTSSV. This CDR3 is built from 12 residues. The J segment lost 3 bases and the V segment lost 5 bases, leaving 4 bases of the junction unmatched. TCRdb reanalysed the multiplex PCR reads with CATT. Among around 2,500 gamma-chain clones listed, around a fifth were seen once. As concerns this clone: Its antigen remains unidentified.

PBMCs from patients and controls supplied the genomic DNA for sequencing. The chain employs TRGV4 and TRGJ1 or TRGJ2. The J gene was not available in TCRdb and was assigned here by matching the DNA to germline segments. The receptor was derived from a human donor with gamma-delta T-cell large granular lymphocyte leukemia. Input material: blood. The CDR3 DNA is TGTGCCACCTGGGGCACTTATTATAAGAAACTCTTT. This encodes CATWGTYYKKLF.